This T cell receptor beta chain was profiled in a study of lymphopenia after photon versus proton radiotherapy. For this clone: The antigen remains unidentified.

CDR1 and CDR2 (germline): MNHNS, SASEGT. CDR3 length equals 15 residues. The V gene end was trimmed by 5 bases and the J gene end by 3 bases; junction bases not matched to a gene: 6. Some clones are missing from TCRdb's copy, which holds only in-frame ones; the method was immunoSEQ multiplex PCR. This sample has approximately 4,900 clones; approximately 90% occur once, and the top ten carry approximately 23%. Points from the study as a whole: Photon-treated patients lost naive T cells and TCR diversity; proton-treated stayed stable. Larger post-nadir TCR diversity loss correlated inversely with survival in deceased patients.

This TCR was sampled from a man at least 80 years old with cholangiocarcinoma. The chain joins TRBV6-1 to TRBJ2-7; TRBD2 aligns across 11 bases. The specimen was peripheral blood, collected from a patient treated with photon-based radiotherapy. The CDR3 sequence is CASSTRTSGGYEQYF. DNA for the CDR3: TGTGCCAGCAGTACTCGTACTAGCGGGGGCTACGAGCAGTACTTC.